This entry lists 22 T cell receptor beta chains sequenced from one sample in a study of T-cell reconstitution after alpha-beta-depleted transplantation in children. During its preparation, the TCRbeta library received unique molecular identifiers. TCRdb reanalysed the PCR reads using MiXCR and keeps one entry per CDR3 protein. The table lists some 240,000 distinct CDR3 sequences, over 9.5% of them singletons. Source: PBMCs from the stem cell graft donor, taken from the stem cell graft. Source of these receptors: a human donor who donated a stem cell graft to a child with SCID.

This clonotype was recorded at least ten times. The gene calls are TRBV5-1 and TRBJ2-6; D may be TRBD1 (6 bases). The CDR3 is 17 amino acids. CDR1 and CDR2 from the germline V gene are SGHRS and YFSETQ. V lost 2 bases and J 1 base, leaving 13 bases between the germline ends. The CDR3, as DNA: TGCGCCAGCAGCTTAGGGCTACAGGGTTCTGGGGCCAACGTCCTGACTTTC. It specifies CASSLGLQGSGANVLTF.

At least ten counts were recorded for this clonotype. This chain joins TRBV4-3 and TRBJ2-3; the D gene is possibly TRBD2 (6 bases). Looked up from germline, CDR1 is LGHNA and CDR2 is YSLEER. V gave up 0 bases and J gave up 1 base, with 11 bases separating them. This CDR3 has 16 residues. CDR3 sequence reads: CASSQELGGGTDTQYF. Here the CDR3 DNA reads TGCGCCAGCAGCCAAGAATTGGGCGGGGGCACAGATACGCAGTATTTT.

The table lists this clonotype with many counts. This CDR3 reads CASSLGQAWTEAFF. In nucleotides, the CDR3 is TGCGCCAGCAGCTTGGGACAGGCCTGGACTGAAGCTTTCTTT. The chain is built from TRBV5-1 and TRBJ1-1; possibly TRBD1 for D (6 bases). The CDR3 runs 14 residues. The V gene's germline CDR1 is SGHRS and CDR2 YFSETQ. The germline V and J ends were trimmed by 0 bases and 5 bases, with 11 bases remaining between them. Looking up the rest from reference TRBV5-1 and TRBJ1-1 gives the full variable domain: KAGVTQTPRYLIKTRGQQVTLSCSPISGHRSVSWYQQTPGQGLQFLFEYFSETQRNKGNFPGRFSGRQFSNSRSEMNVSTLELGDSALYLCASSLGQAWTEAFFGQGTRLTVV.

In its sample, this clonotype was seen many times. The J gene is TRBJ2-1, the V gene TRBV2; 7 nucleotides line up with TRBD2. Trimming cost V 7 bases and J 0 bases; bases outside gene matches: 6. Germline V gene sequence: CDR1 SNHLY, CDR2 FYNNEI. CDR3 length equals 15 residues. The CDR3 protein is CASITVAGSYNEQFF. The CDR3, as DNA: TGTGCCAGCATCACAGTAGCGGGCTCCTACAATGAGCAGTTCTTC.

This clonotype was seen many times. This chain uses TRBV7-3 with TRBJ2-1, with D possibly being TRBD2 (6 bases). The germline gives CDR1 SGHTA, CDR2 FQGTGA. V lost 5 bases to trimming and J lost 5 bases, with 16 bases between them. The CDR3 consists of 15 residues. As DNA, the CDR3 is TGTGCCAGCAGCATTAGCGGACGTAGTGACAATGAGCAGTTCTTC. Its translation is CASSISGRSDNEQFF.

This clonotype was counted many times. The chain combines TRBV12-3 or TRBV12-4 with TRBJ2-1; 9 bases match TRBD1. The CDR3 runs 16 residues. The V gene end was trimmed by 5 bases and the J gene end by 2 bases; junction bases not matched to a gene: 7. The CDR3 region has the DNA TGTGCCAGCAGTCGGACGGACAGGGGAACCTACAATGAGCAGTTCTTC. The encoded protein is CASSRTDRGTYNEQFF.

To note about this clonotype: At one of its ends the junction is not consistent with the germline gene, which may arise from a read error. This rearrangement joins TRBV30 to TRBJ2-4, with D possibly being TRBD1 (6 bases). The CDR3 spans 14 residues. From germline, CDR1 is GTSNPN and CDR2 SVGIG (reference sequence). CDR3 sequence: CAWREGGAINIQYF. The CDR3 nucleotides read TGTGCCTGGAGGGAAGGGGGAGCCATAAACATTCAGTACTTC.

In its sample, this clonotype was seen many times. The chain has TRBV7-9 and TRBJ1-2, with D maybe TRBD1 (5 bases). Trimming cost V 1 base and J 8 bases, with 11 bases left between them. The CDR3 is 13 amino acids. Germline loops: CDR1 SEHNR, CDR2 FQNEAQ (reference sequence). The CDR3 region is CASSLGVGAGYTF. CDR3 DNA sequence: TGTGCCAGCAGCTTAGGGGTCGGGGCCGGCTACACCTTC.

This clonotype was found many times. The CDR3 nucleotides read TGTGCCAGCAGCCAAGAAAACACTGAGAAAAAACTGTTTTTT. The encoded protein is CASSQENTEKKLFF. The V and J genes are TRBV4-2 and TRBJ1-4; D remains ambiguous. This CDR3 region has 14 residues. Germline CDR1 reads LGHNA; CDR2 reads YNFKEQ. With 0 bases removed from V and 9 bases from J, the gap between germline ends came to 11 bases.

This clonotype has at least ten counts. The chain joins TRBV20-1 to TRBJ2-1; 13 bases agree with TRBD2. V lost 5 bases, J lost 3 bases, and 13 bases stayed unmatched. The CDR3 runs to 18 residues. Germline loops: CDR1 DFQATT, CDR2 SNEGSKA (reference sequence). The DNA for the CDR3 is TGCAGTGCTCGCTTAGTACCGGGACTAGCGGGGAGCTACAATGAGCAGTTCTTC. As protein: CSARLVPGLAGSYNEQFF.

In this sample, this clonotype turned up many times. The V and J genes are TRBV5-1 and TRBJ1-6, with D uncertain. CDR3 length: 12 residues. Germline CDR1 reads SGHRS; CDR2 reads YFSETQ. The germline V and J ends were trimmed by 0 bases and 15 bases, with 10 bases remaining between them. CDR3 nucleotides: TGCGCCAGCAGCTTGGATCCGGACCACCTCCACTTT. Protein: CASSLDPDHLHF.

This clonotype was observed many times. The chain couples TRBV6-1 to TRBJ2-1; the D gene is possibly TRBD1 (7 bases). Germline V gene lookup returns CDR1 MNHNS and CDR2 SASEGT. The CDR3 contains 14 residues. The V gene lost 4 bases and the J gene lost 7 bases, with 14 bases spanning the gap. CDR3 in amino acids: CASSGEEGANEQFF. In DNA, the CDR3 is TGTGCCAGCAGTGGTGAGGAGGGGGCTAATGAGCAGTTCTTC.

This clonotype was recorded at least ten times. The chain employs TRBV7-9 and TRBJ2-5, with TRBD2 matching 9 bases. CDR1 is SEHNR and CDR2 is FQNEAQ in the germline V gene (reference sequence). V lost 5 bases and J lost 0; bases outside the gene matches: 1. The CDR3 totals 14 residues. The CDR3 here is CASSRLADQETQYF. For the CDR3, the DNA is TGTGCCAGCAGCCGACTAGCGGACCAAGAGACCCAGTACTTC.

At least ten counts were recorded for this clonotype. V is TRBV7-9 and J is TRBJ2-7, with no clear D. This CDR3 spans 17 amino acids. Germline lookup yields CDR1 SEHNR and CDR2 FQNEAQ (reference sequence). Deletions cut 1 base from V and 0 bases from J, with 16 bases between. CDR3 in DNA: TGTGCCAGCAGCTTAGGGTCGGGCCGCCGAAGCTCCTACGAGCAGTACTTC. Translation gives CASSLGSGRRSSYEQYF.

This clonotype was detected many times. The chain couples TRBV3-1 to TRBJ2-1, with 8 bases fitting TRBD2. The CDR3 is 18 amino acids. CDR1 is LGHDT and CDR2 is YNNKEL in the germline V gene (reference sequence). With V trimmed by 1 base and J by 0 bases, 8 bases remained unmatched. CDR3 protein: CASSQAAGVASSYNEQFF. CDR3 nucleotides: TGTGCCAGCAGCCAAGCAGCGGGGGTCGCCTCCTCCTACAATGAGCAGTTCTTC.

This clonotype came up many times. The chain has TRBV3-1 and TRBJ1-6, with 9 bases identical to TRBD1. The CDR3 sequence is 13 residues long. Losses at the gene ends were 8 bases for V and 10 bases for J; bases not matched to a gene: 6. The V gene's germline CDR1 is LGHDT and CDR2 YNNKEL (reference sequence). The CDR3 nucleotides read TGTGCCAGCGGGACAGGGCGGGCCTCACCCCTCCACTTT. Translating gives CASGTGRASPLHF.

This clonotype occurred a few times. The CDR3: CASSSQPDQPQHF. The CDR3 region has the DNA TGTGCCAGCAGTTCCCAACCCGATCAGCCCCAGCATTTT. The rearrangement links TRBV12-3 or TRBV12-4 to TRBJ1-5; D gene unclear. The CDR3 has 13 amino acids. Between the trimmed V and J ends, which lost 4 bases and 5 bases, there was a span of 9 bases.

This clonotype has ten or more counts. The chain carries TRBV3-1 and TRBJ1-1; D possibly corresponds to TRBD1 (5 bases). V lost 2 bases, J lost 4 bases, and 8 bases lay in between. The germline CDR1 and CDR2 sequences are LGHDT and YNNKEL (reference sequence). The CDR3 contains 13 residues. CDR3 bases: TGTGCCAGCAGCCAACTTCAGGGCACTGAAGCTTTCTTT. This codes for CASSQLQGTEAFF.

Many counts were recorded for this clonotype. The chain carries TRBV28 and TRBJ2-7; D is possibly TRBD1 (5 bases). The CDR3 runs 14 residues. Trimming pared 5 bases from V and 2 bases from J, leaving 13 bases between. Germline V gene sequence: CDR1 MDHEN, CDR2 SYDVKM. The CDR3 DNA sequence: TGTGCCAGCAGTCATACGACAGTCCCCTACGAGCAGTACTTC. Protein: CASSHTTVPYEQYF.

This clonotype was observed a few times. The CDR3 region has the DNA TGTGCTAGTGGTTTGGTAGGGAAACATTCCTATTTAGTCGAGCGGCGGGAGACCCAGTACTTC. It translates to CASGLVGKHSYLVERRETQYF. The chain employs TRBV12-5 and TRBJ2-5, with a tentative D call TRBD2 (5 bases). V shed 0 bases and J shed 5 bases, with 31 bases lying between them. CDR3 length: 21 amino acids. The germline gives CDR1 LGHNT, CDR2 FRNRAP.

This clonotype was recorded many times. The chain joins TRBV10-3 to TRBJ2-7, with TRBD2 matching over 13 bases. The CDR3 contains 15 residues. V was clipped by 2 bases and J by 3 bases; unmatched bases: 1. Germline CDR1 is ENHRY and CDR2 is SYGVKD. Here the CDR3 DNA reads TGTGCCATCAGTGAGAGGACTAGCGGGGGCTACGAGCAGTACTTC. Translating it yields CAISERTSGGYEQYF.

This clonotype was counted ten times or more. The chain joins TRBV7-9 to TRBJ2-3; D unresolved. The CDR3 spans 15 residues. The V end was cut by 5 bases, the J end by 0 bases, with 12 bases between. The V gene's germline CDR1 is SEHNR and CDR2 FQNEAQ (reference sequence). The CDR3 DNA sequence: TGTGCCAGCAGCCGAGGCCCAGGTAGCACAGATACGCAGTATTTT. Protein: CASSRGPGSTDTQYF.